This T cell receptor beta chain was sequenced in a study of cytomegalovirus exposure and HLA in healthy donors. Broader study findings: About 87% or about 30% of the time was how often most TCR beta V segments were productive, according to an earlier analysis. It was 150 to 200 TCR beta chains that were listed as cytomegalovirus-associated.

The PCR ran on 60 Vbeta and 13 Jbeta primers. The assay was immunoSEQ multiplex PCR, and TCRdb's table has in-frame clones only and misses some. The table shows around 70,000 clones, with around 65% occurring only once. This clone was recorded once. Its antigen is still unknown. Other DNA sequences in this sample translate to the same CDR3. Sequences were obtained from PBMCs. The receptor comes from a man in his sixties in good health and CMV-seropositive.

The CDR3: CAWTGDRGFGYTF. In DNA, the CDR3 is TGTGCCTGGACAGGGGACAGGGGCTTTGGCTACACCTTC. The chain couples TRBV30 to TRBJ1-2; 10 bases line up with TRBD1. V lost 4 bases, J lost 7 bases, and 6 bases stayed unmatched. This CDR3 is 13 amino acids long. CDR1 is GTSNPN, CDR2 SVGIG, per germline (reference sequence).